This is a list of T cell receptor beta chains from one sample in a study of CXCR3-negative and CXCR3-positive naive CD8 T cells. TCRdb re-called the 5' RACE reads; one entry per CDR3 protein, DNA not given. Here the sample table reports a few thousand distinct CDR3 sequences. The sample consisted of naive CXCR3- CD8+ T cells from blood. Receptors originate from a human donor in good health. Some clones in this sample may be carry-over from other donors' samples. Both conserved end residues are part of each CDR3. Each record gives: clone size, V gene, J gene, CDR3 protein. The size field is filled for only some rows; it gives once, few, many or a size class.

size: medium-sized; V: TRBV7-2; J: TRBJ2-7; CDR3: CASSLVAGVIREQYF
size: .; V: TRBV20-1; J: TRBJ2-1; CDR3: CSATRFRDSYNEQFF
size: medium-sized; V: TRBV28; J: TRBJ2-3; CDR3: CASSFGTIAGAITDTQYF
size: medium-sized; V: TRBV12-3/TRBV12-4; J: TRBJ2-1; CDR3: CASSLTILDRAYNEQFF
size: .; V: TRBV29-1; J: TRBJ2-1; CDR3: CSAGEGQGVTSSYNEQFF
size: medium-sized; V: TRBV5-1; J: TRBJ2-1; CDR3: CASSLGTVGQFF
size: medium-sized; V: TRBV20-1; J: TRBJ2-3; CDR3: CSASELLDTQYF
size: medium-sized; V: TRBV29-1; J: TRBJ2-3; CDR3: CSVQAASTDTQYF
size: .; V: TRBV28; J: TRBJ2-3; CDR3: CASSSLAGITDTQYF
size: medium-sized; V: TRBV20-1; J: TRBJ2-1; CDR3: CSASSGAVGGSFYNEQFF
size: .; V: TRBV30; J: TRBJ2-7; CDR3: CAWTPQGGVNEQYF
size: .; V: TRBV29-1; J: TRBJ1-5; CDR3: CSVLVSNQPQHF
size: medium-sized; V: TRBV27; J: TRBJ1-6; CDR3: CASSLGQGNAPLHF
size: medium-sized; V: TRBV6-5; J: TRBJ2-3; CDR3: CASSYSWSKTQYF
size: .; V: TRBV6-5; J: TRBJ2-1; CDR3: CASSFEAGGYEQFF
size: .; V: TRBV29-1; J: TRBJ2-3; CDR3: CSGASVSTDTQYF
size: .; V: TRBV29-1; J: TRBJ2-7; CDR3: CSVELSGDYEQYF
size: .; V: TRBV29-1; J: TRBJ2-7; CDR3: CSVEVGRDYEQYF
size: medium-sized; V: TRBV24-1; J: TRBJ2-5; CDR3: CATSDLQGSPETQYF
size: medium-sized; V: TRBV9; J: TRBJ1-5; CDR3: CASSPSLINQPQHF
size: medium-sized; V: TRBV19; J: TRBJ2-7; CDR3: CASSLGTTGLYEQYF
size: .; V: TRBV14; J: TRBJ1-1; CDR3: CASSQTGVWTEAFF
size: .; V: TRBV13; J: TRBJ1-1; CDR3: CASSRGGTEAFF
size: .; V: TRBV3-1; J: TRBJ2-5; CDR3: CASSYGLAVGETQYF
size: .; V: TRBV7-9; J: TRBJ1-2; CDR3: CASSEDSGGYTF
size: .; V: TRBV20-1; J: TRBJ1-2; CDR3: CSAREPGMHGYTF
size: medium-sized; V: TRBV12-3/TRBV12-4; J: TRBJ1-3; CDR3: CASSLLRVSGNTIYF
size: .; V: TRBV19; J: TRBJ1-2; CDR3: CASSIGPAGPTTF
size: .; V: TRBV7-3; J: TRBJ2-2; CDR3: CASSRLAGGKTGELFF
size: medium-sized; V: TRBV28; J: TRBJ2-7; CDR3: CASSIGGWEQYF
size: .; V: TRBV29-1; J: TRBJ2-7; CDR3: CSVELYLAGDSYEQYF
size: .; V: TRBV6-5; J: TRBJ2-7; CDR3: CASSPGQNYEQYF
size: medium-sized; V: TRBV28; J: TRBJ2-5; CDR3: CASSPDRGQMAETQYF
size: .; V: TRBV14; J: TRBJ2-1; CDR3: CASSQTGTGPNEQFF
size: medium-sized; V: TRBV20-1; J: TRBJ1-1; CDR3: CSAIQGMNTEAFF
size: medium-sized; V: TRBV28; J: TRBJ2-7; CDR3: CASSPRTGGVDEQYF
size: .; V: TRBV7-9; J: TRBJ1-2; CDR3: CASSSGQGLGYTF
size: .; V: TRBV2; J: TRBJ2-1; CDR3: CASSEGGEQFF
size: medium-sized; V: TRBV12-3/TRBV12-4; J: TRBJ2-1; CDR3: CASSFAGAGNEQFF
size: .; V: TRBV29-1; J: TRBJ1-1; CDR3: CSVPPPDRANTEAFF
size: medium-sized; V: TRBV9; J: TRBJ1-2; CDR3: CASSPGTGHYGYTF
size: .; V: TRBV29-1; J: TRBJ2-1; CDR3: CSDDRGSEQFF
size: medium-sized; V: TRBV5-1; J: TRBJ2-7; CDR3: CACHITGTYEQYF
size: .; V: TRBV4-2; J: TRBJ1-1; CDR3: CASSQVQGMAEAFF
size: medium-sized; V: TRBV21-1; J: TRBJ2-6; CDR3: CASRGFIGPGANVLTF
size: .; V: TRBV12-3/TRBV12-4; J: TRBJ1-1; CDR3: CASSWDRGQEGTEAFF
size: .; V: TRBV5-5; J: TRBJ1-2; CDR3: CASGGDRVYTF
size: .; V: TRBV20-1; J: TRBJ2-1; CDR3: CSAVTGNDEQFF
size: .; V: TRBV29-1; J: TRBJ2-6; CDR3: CSVLGALDGSGANVLTF
size: medium-sized; V: TRBV18; J: TRBJ2-7; CDR3: CASSPSGTRRSGEQYF
size: medium-sized; V: TRBV6-5; J: TRBJ2-5; CDR3: CASSFTSGRTETQYF
size: .; V: TRBV29-1; J: TRBJ2-3; CDR3: CSVVETGLLGAQYF
size: medium-sized; V: TRBV4-2; J: TRBJ2-7; CDR3: CASSHVGSEPQYEQYF
size: medium-sized; V: TRBV7-9; J: TRBJ2-7; CDR3: CASSSTGQANYEQYF
size: medium-sized; V: TRBV20-1; J: TRBJ2-1; CDR3: CSGNSGRGSYNEQFF
size: .; V: TRBV2; J: TRBJ1-1; CDR3: CASLQGNTEAFF
size: medium-sized; V: TRBV5-1; J: TRBJ2-7; CDR3: CASSPTGYDEQYF